Listed below are T cell receptor beta chains from one sample, sequenced in a study of T cell changes during pregnancy in multiple sclerosis. Libraries were prepared by immunoSEQ multiplex PCR; TCRdb keeps only in-frame clonotypes and omits some of them. The table has roughly 58,000 clones, more than 90% seen once. Specimen: CD8+ T cells from peripheral blood mononuclear cells, collected before pregnancy. Receptors originate from a female donor with multiple sclerosis, enrolled in a pregnancy study. CDR3s include the opening cysteine and the closing phenylalanine or tryptophan. Each record gives: V gene, clone size, D gene, J gene, CDR3 protein, CDR3 DNA. The D gene is left open where the match is weak. The size entry is marked missing in some rows and otherwise reads once, few, many or a size class.

TRBV7-3	NA	TRBD1	TRBJ2-7	CASSPGTGVHEQYF	TGTGCCAGCAGCCCCGGGACAGGGGTCCACGAGCAGTACTTC
TRBV10-3	NA	NA	TRBJ1-4	CAISESGRGWEKLFF	TGTGCCATCAGTGAGTCGGGAAGGGGCTGGGAAAAACTGTTTTTT
TRBV29-1	NA	NA	TRBJ1-1	CSVEGQTEAFF	TGCAGCGTTGAAGGGCAGACTGAAGCTTTCTTT
TRBV6-1	NA	TRBD2	TRBJ2-3	CASSTPAGVWDTQYF	TGTGCCAGTTCTACTCCCGCGGGGGTCTGGGATACGCAGTATTTT
TRBV7-3	NA	NA	TRBJ1-1	CASSLSTVPNTEAFF	TGTGCCAGCAGCTTATCCACAGTCCCGAACACTGAAGCTTTCTTT
TRBV29-1	NA	NA	TRBJ2-3	CSVERVQGQATDTQYF	TGCAGCGTGGAGCGCGTACAGGGCCAAGCCACAGATACGCAGTATTTT
TRBV7-2	NA	TRBD1	TRBJ2-7	CASSTGTVYEQYF	TGTGCCAGCAGCACCGGGACAGTCTACGAGCAGTACTTC
TRBV27	NA	NA	TRBJ2-1	CASSLGATEQFF	TGTGCCAGCAGTTTGGGGGCCACTGAGCAGTTCTTC
TRBV23-1	once	NA	TRBJ2-7	CASSQSGGQPTYEQYF	TGCGCCAGCAGTCAATCCGGCGGACAGCCTACCTACGAGCAGTACTTC
TRBV7-3	NA	TRBD1	TRBJ2-7	CASSSDRGNEQYF	TGTGCCAGCAGCTCCGACAGGGGGAACGAGCAGTACTTC
TRBV13	few	NA	TRBJ1-1	CASSLGRRVTEAFF	TGTGCCAGCAGCTTAGGACGCAGGGTCACTGAAGCTTTCTTT
TRBV5-5	NA	NA	TRBJ1-4	CASSATYREKLFF	TGTGCCAGCAGCGCGACATATAGGGAAAAACTGTTTTTT
TRBV16	NA	TRBD2	TRBJ2-7	CASSQAPRGAYEQYF	TGTGCCAGCAGCCAAGCCCCCCGGGGGGCCTACGAGCAGTACTTC
TRBV5-6	NA	TRBD1	TRBJ1-1	CASSFGTGATEAFF	TGTGCCAGCAGCTTTGGGACAGGGGCCACTGAAGCTTTCTTT
TRBV9	NA	NA	TRBJ2-5	CASSVGGGTQETQYF	TGTGCCAGCAGCGTAGGAGGTGGGACTCAAGAGACCCAGTACTTC
TRBV4-3	NA	TRBD1	TRBJ1-2	CASSQYRGLGGYTF	TGCGCCAGCAGTCAATACAGGGGGCTAGGGGGCTACACCTTC
TRBV10-3	once	NA	TRBJ1-2	CAISESTGPNYGYTF	TGTGCCATCAGTGAGTCGACAGGACCTAACTATGGCTACACCTTC
TRBV9	NA	TRBD2	TRBJ2-4	CASSSYSGGNIQYF	TGTGCCAGCAGCTCCTACAGCGGGGGCAACATTCAGTACTTC
TRBV29-1	NA	NA	TRBJ1-1	CSVRGTPKGDTEAFF	TGCAGCGTGAGGGGGACCCCAAAGGGGGACACTGAAGCTTTCTTT
TRBV27	NA	TRBD2	TRBJ2-7	CASSLAGAVSYEQYF	TGTGCCAGCAGTTTAGCGGGAGCAGTCAGCTACGAGCAGTACTTC
TRBV4-3	NA	NA	TRBJ2-5	CASSQDSFGGDRTQYF	TGCGCCAGCAGCCAGGATAGTTTTGGGGGCGACAGGACCCAGTACTTC
TRBV9	NA	TRBD1	TRBJ2-7	CASSGQGETYEQYF	TGTGCCAGCAGCGGTCAGGGGGAAACCTACGAGCAGTACTTC
TRBV9	NA	NA	TRBJ2-7	CASSRGLSSYEQYF	TGTGCCAGCAGCCGAGGACTGAGCTCCTACGAGCAGTACTTC
TRBV4-1	NA	TRBD1	TRBJ1-1	CASSRGQQNTEAFF	TGCGCCAGCAGCCGGGGACAGCAGAACACTGAAGCTTTCTTT
TRBV7-8	NA	TRBD1	TRBJ1-2	CASSPGQGAYGYTF	TGTGCCAGCAGCCCAGGACAGGGTGCCTATGGCTACACCTTC
TRBV7-9	NA	TRBD1	TRBJ2-5	CASSSLGQGRYQETQYF	TGTGCCAGCAGCTCCCTCGGACAGGGCAGGTACCAAGAGACCCAGTACTTC
TRBV6-4	many	NA	TRBJ2-3	CASSDKAASTDTQYF	TGTGCCAGCAGTGACAAGGCGGCAAGCACAGATACGCAGTATTTT
TRBV2	NA	NA	TRBJ2-1	CASNRGGSSYNEQFF	TGTGCCAGCAATAGAGGAGGGAGCTCCTACAATGAGCAGTTCTTC
TRBV21-1	NA	NA	TRBJ2-7	CASISGQATSYEQYF	TGTGCCAGCATCTCCGGACAGGCTACGTCCTACGAGCAGTACTTC
TRBV6-1	few	NA	TRBJ1-6	CASSELVDSNSPLHF	TGTGCCAGCAGTGAATTAGTGGACAGCAATTCACCCCTCCACTTT
TRBV27	NA	NA	TRBJ2-3	CASSPFEGSTDTQYF	TGTGCCAGCAGTCCCTTCGAGGGTAGCACAGATACGCAGTATTTT
TRBV9	NA	NA	TRBJ1-1	CASRPGPGEPTEAFF	TGTGCCAGCAGGCCGGGCCCGGGGGAACCCACTGAAGCTTTCTTT
TRBV6-5	NA	NA	TRBJ2-3	CASSYMPLADTQYF	TGTGCCAGCAGTTACATGCCCTTAGCTGATACGCAGTATTTT
TRBV9	NA	NA	TRBJ2-7	CASSVTRMDYEQYF	TGTGCCAGCAGCGTAACCAGGATGGACTACGAGCAGTACTTC
TRBV5-1	NA	TRBD1	TRBJ1-2	CASCRGQGALSGYTF	TGCGCCAGCTGTAGGGGACAGGGGGCGTTATCTGGCTACACCTTC
TRBV7-7	NA	TRBD2	TRBJ2-7	CASSLERGAEQYF	TGTGCCAGCAGCTTAGAGCGGGGGGCCGAGCAGTACTTC
TRBV9	NA	TRBD2	TRBJ2-5	CASSPLRGGQQETQYF	TGTGCCAGCAGCCCTCTCCGGGGGGGCCAACAAGAGACCCAGTACTTC
TRBV6-5	NA	NA	TRBJ1-1	CASGVTWGSSAFF	TGTGCCAGCGGAGTTACCTGGGGCAGCTCAGCTTTCTTT
TRBV6-1	once	NA	TRBJ1-2	CASTEGGTYGYTF	TGTGCCAGCACCGAGGGGGGGACCTATGGCTACACCTTC
TRBV9	NA	NA	TRBJ2-3	CASSAFTGSTDTQYF	TGTGCCAGCAGCGCGTTTACGGGTAGCACAGATACGCAGTATTTT
TRBV5-1	NA	TRBD2	TRBJ2-1	CASLGGVNEQFF	TGCGCCAGCTTGGGAGGGGTAAATGAGCAGTTCTTC
TRBV12-5	NA	TRBD2	TRBJ2-2	CASGFRTSGENTGELFF	TGTGCTAGTGGTTTTCGGACTAGCGGGGAAAACACCGGGGAGCTGTTTTTT
TRBV9	NA	TRBD2	TRBJ2-2	CASSVRVAGGLTGELFF	TGTGCCAGCAGCGTACGTGTAGCGGGGGGGCTCACCGGGGAGCTGTTTTTT
TRBV5-1	NA	NA	TRBJ2-7	CASSGGVTYEQYF	TGCGCCAGCAGCGGCGGAGTTACCTACGAGCAGTACTTC
TRBV4-3	NA	NA	TRBJ2-2	CASSQGADANTGELFF	TGCGCCAGCAGCCAGGGGGCGGACGCGAACACCGGGGAGCTGTTTTTT
TRBV28	once	NA	TRBJ1-5	CASSLQGRGPQHF	TGTGCCAGCAGTTTGCAGGGTCGTGGGCCCCAGCATTTT
TRBV9	NA	NA	TRBJ1-1	CASSEQHSNTEAFF	TGTGCCAGCAGCGAACAGCATTCGAACACTGAAGCTTTCTTT
TRBV6-5	once	NA	TRBJ1-5	CASGRAGAGQPQHF	TGTGCCAGCGGGCGTGCGGGGGCGGGACAGCCCCAGCATTTT
TRBV15	few	TRBD2	TRBJ2-1	CATSALRTSGGDNEQFF	TGTGCCACCAGCGCCCTCAGGACTAGCGGGGGGGACAATGAGCAGTTCTTC
TRBV9	NA	TRBD1	TRBJ1-1	CASSVASTGMNTEAFF	TGTGCCAGCAGCGTAGCCTCGACAGGGATGAACACTGAAGCTTTCTTT
TRBV7-2	NA	NA	TRBJ1-1	CASSFSWEGGTEAFF	TGTGCCAGCAGCTTCAGTTGGGAGGGTGGGACTGAAGCTTTCTTT
TRBV25-1	NA	NA	TRBJ2-7	CASSEYGSTKSYYEQYF	TGTGCCAGCAGTGAATATGGGTCGACTAAGAGTTACTACGAGCAGTACTTC
TRBV9	once	NA	TRBJ1-3	CASSPTGTTGNTIYF	TGTGCCAGCAGCCCCACCGGGACAACTGGAAACACCATATATTTT
TRBV9	NA	TRBD1	TRBJ2-1	CASSVGDRLNEQFF	TGTGCCAGCAGCGTAGGGGACAGGCTCAATGAGCAGTTCTTC
TRBV9	NA	NA	TRBJ2-7	CASSSTGFSYEQYF	TGTGCCAGCAGCTCGACAGGTTTCTCCTACGAGCAGTACTTC
TRBV7-7	once	NA	TRBJ2-6	CASSSGVGANVLTF	TGTGCCAGCAGCTCGGGAGTCGGGGCCAACGTCCTGACTTTC
TRBV4-3	NA	NA	TRBJ2-2	CASSQDRGYTGELFF	TGCGCCAGCAGCCAAGATAGAGGATACACCGGGGAGCTGTTTTTT